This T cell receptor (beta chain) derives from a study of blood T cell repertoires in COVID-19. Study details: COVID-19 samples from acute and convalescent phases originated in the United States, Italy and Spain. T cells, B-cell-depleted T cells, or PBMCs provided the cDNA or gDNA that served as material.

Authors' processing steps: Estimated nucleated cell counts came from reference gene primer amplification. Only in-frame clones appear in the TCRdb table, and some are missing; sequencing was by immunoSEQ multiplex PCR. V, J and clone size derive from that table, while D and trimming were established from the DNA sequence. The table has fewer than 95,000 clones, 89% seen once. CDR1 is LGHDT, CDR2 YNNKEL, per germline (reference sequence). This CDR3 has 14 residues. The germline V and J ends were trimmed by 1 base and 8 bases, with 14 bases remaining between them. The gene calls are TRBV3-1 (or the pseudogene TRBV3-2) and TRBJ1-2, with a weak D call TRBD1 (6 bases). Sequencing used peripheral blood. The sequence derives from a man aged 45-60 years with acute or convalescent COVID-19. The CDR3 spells CASSQADSRRGYTF. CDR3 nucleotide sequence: TGTGCCAGCAGCCAAGCGGACAGCCGGCGGGGCTACACCTTC.